These 20 T cell receptor beta chains originate from one sample sequenced in a study of blood T cells in healthy people across ages (dated by TCRdb to between 2015 and 2017). The library was built by means of 5' RACE. Data came from an Illumina HiSeq 2500. The second PCR ran for about 6 to 11 cycles and used a J-beta primer mix along with a sample-barcoded 5' primer. TCRdb cleaned the public reads at Q25 with fastp, built clones with MiXCR and kept in-frame beta chains. Each record represents a unique CDR3 protein, reported with the most common genes and DNA among its rows. The sample data list fewer than 800,000 distinct CDR3 sequences, and more than 20% of these were observed just once. Under 10% of the sample is in the top ten clones. These same data were also listed under a study on T cells of mothers and their children.

Sequencing was done on a sample of blood. The receptors derive from a boy aged 10-17 years in good health.

The chain uses TRBV3-1 and TRBJ2-7, with 7 bases lining up with TRBD2. The CDR3 runs to 15 residues. The V and J ends lost 5 bases and 2 bases, in that order; junction bases with no gene match: 9. Germline values: CDR1 LGHDT, CDR2 YNNKEL (reference sequence). CDR3 sequence reads: CASSARLAVTYEQYF. Here the CDR3 DNA reads TGTGCCAGCAGCGCCCGTCTAGCGGTGACCTACGAGCAGTACTTC.

This clonotype was seen ten or more times. The chain uses TRBV7-2 and TRBJ2-3; possible D gene TRBD2, 6 bases. The germline V gene encodes CDR1 SGHTA and CDR2 FQGNSA. CDR3 length: 14 amino acids. V dropped 4 bases and J dropped 8 bases, with 16 bases sitting between them. Here the CDR3 reads CASSWANGGGTQYF. The CDR3, as DNA: TGTGCCAGCAGCTGGGCCAACGGGGGTGGTACGCAGTATTTT.

This clonotype was picked up a small number of times. J is TRBJ2-4 and V is TRBV7-3; D is perhaps TRBD2 (5 bases). The CDR3 is made up of 18 amino acids. CDR1 is SGHTA, CDR2 FQGTGA, per germline. The V end lost 2 bases, the J end lost 0 bases, and 17 bases lay between the germline ends. The CDR3 is CASSLDAPGSLAKNIQYF. The CDR3 DNA reads as TGTGCCAGCAGCTTAGATGCCCCGGGAAGCCTAGCCAAAAACATTCAGTACTTC.

This clonotype has just a few counts. Written as DNA, the CDR3 is TGCAGTGCGAGATCGGACCTTCCTACGAACACTGAAGCTTTCTTT. Translation gives CSARSDLPTNTEAFF. This chain joins TRBV20-1 and TRBJ1-1; no clear D gene. The CDR3 consists of 15 residues. The V and J ends lost 6 bases and 1 base respectively, with 18 bases between them. From germline, CDR1 is DFQATT and CDR2 SNEGSKA (reference sequence).

In its sample, this clonotype was seen a few times. This rearrangement joins TRBV6-2 or TRBV6-3 to TRBJ2-5, with D unresolved. The CDR3 sequence is 13 residues long. In germline, CDR1 is MNHEY, CDR2 SVGEGT. The V end lost 8 bases, the J end lost 1 base, and 11 bases lay between the germline ends. The CDR3 sequence: CASLRLPQETQYF. The CDR3 DNA is TGTGCCAGCCTTAGGCTGCCCCAAGAGACCCAGTACTTC.

The chain joins TRBV12-3 or TRBV12-4 to TRBJ2-1; 9 bases map to TRBD2. V shed 6 bases, J shed 8 bases, and the junction held 11 bases outside the gene matches. The CDR3 sequence is 15 residues long. CDR3 nucleotide sequence: TGTGCCAGCAGACGGACCGGCGGGGGGGCGTATGAGCAGTTCTTC. Its protein product is CASRRTGGGAYEQFF.

This clonotype was seen only a few times. For the CDR3, the DNA is TGTGCCAGCAGCAAAGGGGTCGACCGACGTGACTACGAGCAGTACTTC. This translates into CASSKGVDRRDYEQYF. V gene TRBV21-1 combines with J gene TRBJ2-5; the listed D gene, TRBD2, was not tested against the DNA. The J call may not be correct, given that the DNA end is closer to TRBJ2-7. TRBV21-1 is labeled a pseudogene. This CDR3 comprises 16 residues.

This clonotype was detected a few times. The chain joins TRBV24-1 to TRBJ2-1; no definite D call. The CDR3 is made up of 15 amino acids. Germline CDR1 KGHDR, CDR2 SFDVKD. Trimming stripped 3 bases from V and 4 bases from J, with 12 bases between. The DNA of the CDR3 is TGTGCCACCAGTGATCGCTCAGGCCATTACAATGAGCAGTTCTTC. Translation gives CATSDRSGHYNEQFF.

In this sample, this clonotype turned up a few times. The rearrangement uses TRBV20-1 and TRBJ1-2; no firm D call. Trimming left V 0 bases short and J 2 bases short, with 10 bases between. Per the germline V gene, CDR1 is DFQATT and CDR2 is SNEGSKA (reference sequence). This CDR3 is built from 14 residues. The CDR3 DNA sequence: TGCAGTGCTAGAGACTTGGGAGGAAACTATGGCTACACCTTC. This translates into CSARDLGGNYGYTF.

This sequence joins TRBV20-1 and TRBJ2-7, with D maybe TRBD2 (6 bases). Germline V gene sequence: CDR1 DFQATT, CDR2 SNEGSKA (reference sequence). The CDR3 contains 14 residues. The V end lost 4 bases, the J end lost 4 bases, and 17 bases lay between the germline ends. CDR3 bases: TGCAGTGCTACTAGAGGGACTTCGATGTACGAGCAGTACTTC. It is translated as CSATRGTSMYEQYF.

The table lists this clonotype with a few counts. The chain couples TRBV10-3 to TRBJ2-3, with D tentatively TRBD2 (6 bases). This CDR3 is 12 amino acids long. Germline CDR1 ENHRY, CDR2 SYGVKD. V lost 7 bases and J 6 bases, leaving 11 bases between the germline ends. Here the CDR3 DNA reads TGTGCCATCATGGGACGGGAGGATACGCAGTATTTT. The encoded protein is CAIMGREDTQYF.

The rearrangement joins TRBV29-1 to TRBJ1-2; no clear D gene. Germline-derived CDR1 and CDR2 are SQVTM and ANQGSEA. CDR3 length: 15 residues. The ends were cut back, 2 bases at V and 5 bases at J, with 18 bases in the middle. The CDR3 protein is CSVESIPQEPYGYTF. The CDR3 nucleotides read TGCAGCGTTGAATCAATTCCGCAGGAACCGTATGGCTACACCTTC.

This clonotype was detected ten times or more. The chain uses TRBV6-5 and TRBJ1-5; D gene ambiguous. This CDR3 has 13 residues. With 4 bases removed from V and 4 bases from J, the gap between germline ends came to 8 bases. Germline V lookup: CDR1 MNHEY, CDR2 SVGAGI. The CDR3 region is CASSSTGNQPQHF. The CDR3 DNA is TGTGCCAGCAGTTCGACCGGGAATCAGCCCCAGCATTTT.

This chain connects TRBV25-1 to TRBJ2-1; maybe TRBD2 (6 bases). The germline gives CDR1 MGHDK, CDR2 SYGVNS. V lost 6 bases and J 3 bases, leaving 12 bases between the germline ends. This CDR3 comprises 14 residues. For the CDR3, the DNA is TGTGCCAGCAGGGAGGCCGGGGGCTACAATGAGCAGTTCTTC. Protein product: CASREAGGYNEQFF.

In this sample, this clonotype turned up once. The chain is built from TRBV9 and TRBJ2-7, with 8 bases that match TRBD1. CDR3 length equals 14 residues. Per germline, CDR1 SGDLS and CDR2 YYNGEE. The ends lost 0 bases at V and 4 bases at J; junction bases unmatched: 3. CDR3 nucleotides: TGTGCCAGCAGCGTAGGGACAGGGAGGTACGAGCAGTACTTC. This gives the protein CASSVGTGRYEQYF.

The rearrangement joins TRBV7-3 to TRBJ2-5; D gene uncertain. With the DNA end fitting TRBJ2-7 better, the J assignment may be wrong. This CDR3 contains 15 residues. CDR1 and CDR2 from the germline V gene are SGHTA and FQGTGA. CDR3 DNA: TGTGCCAGCAGTGATGCCCTGGCCACTCAAGGCGAGCAGTACTTC. It yields the protein CASSDALATQGEQYF.

The table lists this clonotype with a few counts. This sequence joins TRBV28 and TRBJ1-4; perhaps TRBD1 as D (5 bases). Trimming cost V 5 bases and J 7 bases, with 14 bases left between them. Germline V gene sequence: CDR1 MDHEN, CDR2 SYDVKM. The CDR3 is 14 amino acids. CDR3 bases: TGTGCCAGCAGTGGGAGGGGATTTCGTGAAAAACTGTTTTTT. It is translated as CASSGRGFREKLFF.

This clonotype was seen a few times. DNA for the CDR3: TGTGCCAGCGGGACAGGGGGGACACCCCTCCACTTT. It is translated as CASGTGGTPLHF. The V and J genes are TRBV6-5 and TRBJ1-6, with 11 bases aligning to TRBD1. The germline gives CDR1 MNHEY, CDR2 SVGAGI. CDR3 size: 12 residues. Germline trimming cut 8 bases from V and 11 bases from J; bases unmatched to any gene: 2.

This clonotype was found a few times. The junction and the germline gene differ at one end; a read error may be behind it. The chain has TRBV4-1 and TRBJ1-1, with a weak D call TRBD1 (5 bases). Germline V gene sequence: CDR1 MGHRA, CDR2 YSYEKL. There are 13 residues in the CDR3. The CDR3 loop is CASGQGGNPEAFF. CDR3 coding DNA: TGCGCCAGCGGACAAGGCGGGAACCCTGAAGCTTTCTTT.

This clonotype has just a few counts. The chain joins TRBV5-1 to TRBJ2-1; 10 bases agree with TRBD2. The CDR3 loop spans 17 amino acids. V shed 4 bases and J 0 bases; nucleotides not matched to a gene: 7. The germline gives CDR1 SGHRS, CDR2 YFSETQ. As DNA, the CDR3 is TGCGCCAGCAGCAGAAACGGACTAGCGGCCTCCTACAATGAGCAGTTCTTC. Translated: CASSRNGLAASYNEQFF.